A single sample gave rise to the 17 T cell receptor beta chains below, sequenced in a study. TCRdb independently ran MiXCR on the 5' RACE reads; one entry per CDR3 protein. The sample gives fewer than 55,000 distinct CDR3 sequences, about a fifth of which show up once; over 3.5% is in the top ten. The sorted Tregs were CD4+CD25+CD127-/low cells. The source material was Tregs sorted from a lymph node. The receptors derive from a female donor with breast cancer.

This clonotype has a count of ten or more. The J gene is TRBJ2-2, the V gene TRBV9; the D is unclear. The germline gives CDR1 SGDLS, CDR2 YYNGEE. This CDR3 spans 14 amino acids. Between the trimmed V and J ends, which lost 3 bases and 1 base, there was a span of 7 bases. CDR3 residues: CASSESLNTGELFF. The CDR3 DNA is TGTGCCAGCAGCGAGTCCCTGAACACCGGGGAGCTGTTTTTT.

This clonotype was counted many times. This chain links TRBV7-2 with TRBJ2-1; D is unresolved. The CDR3 sequence is 12 residues long. Germline assignment: CDR1 SGHTA and CDR2 FQGNSA. The V and J ends lost 5 bases and 7 bases respectively, with 9 bases between them. CDR3 in amino acids: CASSPPLNEQFF. Here the CDR3 DNA reads TGTGCCAGCAGCCCCCCGCTAAATGAGCAGTTCTTC.

This clonotype came up many times. The chain recombines TRBV5-4 with TRBJ2-7, with TRBD1 matching over 11 bases. V trimming: 3 bases; J trimming: 2 bases; junction bases outside the gene matches: 4. Germline CDR1 and CDR2: SGHNT and YYREEE (reference sequence). The CDR3 contains 15 residues. DNA for the CDR3: TGTGCCAGCAGCTACGCGGGACAGGGGGCCTACGAGCAGTACTTC. This gives the protein CASSYAGQGAYEQYF.

This clonotype was recorded a few times. The rearrangement joins TRBV4-2 to TRBJ1-2; possible D gene TRBD1, 6 bases. In germline, CDR1 is LGHNA, CDR2 YNFKEQ. V lost 0 bases and J 4 bases, leaving 9 bases between the germline ends. The CDR3 is made up of 14 amino acids. The CDR3 protein is CASSQDRGAYGYTF. CDR3 sequence (DNA): TGTGCCAGCAGCCAAGATAGGGGGGCCTATGGCTACACCTTC.

The genes are TRBV2 and TRBJ2-1, with D uncertain. The CDR3 sequence is 14 residues long. CDR1 is SNHLY, CDR2 FYNNEI, per germline. The V and J ends lost 2 bases and 3 bases respectively, with 8 bases between them. The CDR3 region has the DNA TGTGCCAGCAGTGAAATGGATGTCTACAATGAGCAGTTCTTC. This encodes CASSEMDVYNEQFF. The whole variable domain, remainder taken from reference TRBV2 and TRBJ2-1, is EPEVTQTPSHQVTQMGQEVILRCVPISNHLYFYWYRQILGQKVEFLVSFYNNEISEKSEIFDDQFSVERPDGSNFTLKIRSTKLEDSAMYFCASSEMDVYNEQFFGPGTRLTVL.

This clonotype occurred many times. The chain links TRBV10-1 to TRBJ2-1; 12 bases are shared with TRBD2. This CDR3 is 14 amino acids long. CDR1 is WNHNN, CDR2 SYGVQD, per germline (reference sequence). V dropped 4 bases and J dropped 8; count of bases not matched to a gene: 3. CDR3 amino acids: CASSATSGSDEQFF. CDR3 nucleotides: TGCGCCAGCAGTGCGACTAGCGGGAGCGATGAGCAGTTCTTC.

This chain uses TRBV12-3 or TRBV12-4 with TRBJ2-1; 7 bases align to TRBD2. V gave up 4 bases and J gave up 0 bases; unmatched junction bases: 6. The CDR3 consists of 16 residues. The CDR3 reads CASSSPGTISYNEQFF. CDR3 DNA sequence: TGTGCCAGCAGTTCACCCGGGACTATCTCCTACAATGAGCAGTTCTTC.

V gene TRBV11-3 combines with J gene TRBJ2-1; D is uncertain. The V end lost 1 base, the J end lost 5 bases, and 6 bases lay between the germline ends. This CDR3 comprises 13 residues. The V gene's germline CDR1 is SGHNT and CDR2 YENEEA. The CDR3 loop is CASSLGMNNEQFF. CDR3 bases: TGTGCCAGCAGCTTAGGGATGAACAATGAGCAGTTCTTC. Supplemented by reference TRBV11-3 and TRBJ2-1, the full variable domain reads EAGVVQSPRYKIIEKKQPVAFWCNPISGHNTLYWYLQNLGQGPELLIRYENEEAVDDSQLPKDRFSAERLKGVDSTLKIQPAELGDSAVYLCASSLGMNNEQFFGPGTRLTVL.

This clonotype appeared many times. The chain recombines TRBV5-1 with TRBJ2-7, with 11 bases that match TRBD2. From germline, CDR1 is SGHRS and CDR2 YFSETQ. With V trimmed by 5 bases and J by 2 bases, 6 bases remained unmatched. The CDR3 totals 15 residues. The CDR3 DNA reads TGCGCCAGCAGGGCACTAGCGGGAGTAACCTACGAGCAGTACTTC. This gives the protein CASRALAGVTYEQYF.

This clonotype has more than one count but fewer than ten. This chain connects TRBV7-2 to TRBJ1-6, with D uncertain. There are 13 residues in the CDR3. Germline V CDR1 and CDR2: SGHTA, FQGNSA. The V gene lost 6 bases and the J gene lost 7 bases, with 10 bases spanning the gap. For the CDR3, the DNA is TGTGCCAGCAGTTCCCTGGAGAATTCACCCCTCCACTTT. Its protein product is CASSSLENSPLHF.

The rearrangement links TRBV7-9 to TRBJ2-7; D ambiguous. Trimming shortened V by 6 bases and J by 3 bases, and 18 bases separated the two germline ends. The CDR3 has 15 residues. Germline CDR1 is SEHNR and CDR2 is FQNEAQ (reference sequence). This CDR3 reads CASSPDGSRGYEQYF. CDR3 bases: TGTGCCAGCAGTCCCGACGGCTCTAGAGGCTACGAGCAGTACTTC.

This clonotype was observed a few times. A much larger clone lies one base from this, so it may be a read error. The rearrangement joins TRBV5-1 to TRBJ2-3, with D unresolved. Trimming pared 1 base from V and 6 bases from J, leaving 15 bases between. CDR1 is SGHRS and CDR2 is YFSETQ in the germline V gene. CDR3 size: 15 residues. The CDR3 loop reads CASSLLRKGSDTQYF. Here the CDR3 DNA reads TGCGCCAGCAGCTTGCTACGGAAGGGCTCTGATACGCAGTATTTT.

This clonotype was found many times. The chain joins TRBV6-4 to TRBJ2-1; TRBD2 matches at 12 bases. The CDR3 is 15 residues long. CDR1 is MRHNA and CDR2 is SNTAGT in the germline V gene. Trimming cost V 3 bases and J 7 bases; bases outside gene matches: 4. The CDR3 loop is CASSELAGGNNEQFF. The DNA of the CDR3 is TGTGCCAGCAGTGAACTAGCGGGAGGTAATAATGAGCAGTTCTTC.

In its sample, this clonotype was seen a few times. The chain uses TRBV4-2 and TRBJ2-2, with 14 nucleotides matching TRBD2. CDR1 and CDR2 (germline): LGHNA, YNFKEQ. J was trimmed by 5 bases and V by 3 bases; bases with no gene match: 11. The length of the CDR3 is 19 residues. CDR3 coding DNA: TGTGCCAGCAGCCACCTGACCGGGACTAGCGGGAGAGGAACCGGGGAGCTGTTTTTT. Translated: CASSHLTGTSGRGTGELFF.

This clonotype has only a few counts. The chain is built from TRBV30 and TRBJ2-5; TRBD2 matches 8 bases. CDR3 length: 13 residues. Germline V gene data show CDR1 as GTSNPN and CDR2 as SVGIG (reference sequence). V lost 4 bases to trimming and J lost 5 bases; unmatched junction nucleotides: 6. CDR3 sequence (DNA): TGTGCCTGGACTACGGGGGGGCTGGAGACCCAGTACTTC. It specifies CAWTTGGLETQYF.

This chain links TRBV11-2 with TRBJ2-3; TRBD2 is a possible D gene (5 bases). CDR1 is SGHAT, CDR2 FQNNGV, per germline. This CDR3 is built from 14 residues. V gave up 1 base and J gave up 6 bases, with 11 bases separating them. CDR3 in amino acids: CASSLVGPGDTQYF. The DNA for the CDR3 is TGTGCCAGCAGCTTAGTGGGTCCGGGGGATACGCAGTATTTT.

This clonotype was counted a single time. This may stem from a read error, because a much larger clone lies one nucleotide away. The genes are TRBV27 and TRBJ2-5, with 7 bases identical to TRBD1. The J call may be mistaken, given a closer DNA end match to TRBJ2-1. CDR3 size: 14 residues. The germline V gene has CDR1 MNHEY and CDR2 SMNVEV (reference sequence). CDR3: CASSSMVGTETQFF. The CDR3 DNA follows: TGTGCCAGCAGTTCCATGGTGGGGACAGAGACCCAGTTCTTC.